One sample yielded the 19 T cell receptor beta chains listed below, sequenced in a study of human T cells and chemical hapten exposure. TCRdb reanalysed the RACE reads using MiXCR and keeps one entry per CDR3 protein. This sample carries approximately 370,000 distinct CDR3 sequences, around 5.5% of them seen once, and the ten largest clones take 7% to 10%. Stated time point: pre-sensitization, week 0. Treatment reported: therapeutic diphenylcyclopropenone sensitization with weekly scalp DPC. This specimen was whole blood, taken in connection with sensitization to the hapten diphenylcyclopropenone (DPC). All receptors come from a woman aged 18-29 years with alopecia areata. Some clones in this sample may be carry-over from other donors' samples.

This clonotype was recorded many times. In DNA, the CDR3 is TGTGCCATCAGTGAGTCGGAAGAGCAGTACTTC. Residues: CAISESEEQYF. The chain joins TRBV10-3 to TRBJ2-7; D is ambiguous. This CDR3 comprises 11 residues. Per germline, CDR1 ENHRY and CDR2 SYGVKD. Trimming took 0 bases from V and 7 from J, leaving 4 bases between them.

The chain combines TRBV6-2 or TRBV6-3 with TRBJ2-3; D gene uncertain. V was shortened by 0 bases and J by 5 bases, with 9 bases between the two germline ends. Germline CDR1 and CDR2: MNHEY and SVGEGT. This CDR3 has 14 amino acids. CDR3: CASSYSSGRDTQYF. The CDR3 region has the DNA TGTGCCAGCAGTTACTCGTCGGGCAGAGATACGCAGTATTTT.

This clonotype has more than one count but fewer than ten. This rearrangement joins TRBV7-8 to TRBJ1-2; no clear D. V was trimmed by 1 base and J by 3 bases, leaving 15 bases between them. Germline values: CDR1 SGHVS, CDR2 FQNEAQ. The CDR3 totals 16 residues. In DNA form, the CDR3 reads TGTGCCAGCAGCTTAGGGCTGGGCCAGGCCGACTATGGCTACACCTTC. Protein product: CASSLGLGQADYGYTF.

Only a few counts were recorded for this clonotype. This chain joins TRBV6-5 and TRBJ2-3; a possible D gene is TRBD2 (6 bases). Trimming cost V 6 bases and J 2 bases, with 21 bases left between them. CDR3 length equals 17 residues. Germline CDR1 reads MNHEY; CDR2 reads SVGAGI. The DNA for the CDR3 is TGTGCCAGCAGCCGTAAGAGAAGCGGGCCCCTCACAGATACGCAGTATTTT. It codes for CASSRKRSGPLTDTQYF.

This clonotype was found many times. This chain links TRBV6-6 with TRBJ1-4; D unclear. With 2 bases removed from V and 7 bases from J, the gap between germline ends came to 5 bases. Germline V lookup: CDR1 MNHNY, CDR2 SVGAGI (reference sequence). The CDR3 loop spans 12 amino acids. The CDR3 here is CASSYAGEKLFF. CDR3 in DNA: TGTGCCAGCAGTTACGCAGGTGAAAAACTGTTTTTT.

This clonotype has a handful of counts. This chain links TRBV12-3 or TRBV12-4 with TRBJ2-3; TRBD2 aligns across 8 bases. This CDR3 comprises 15 residues. Trimming removed 5 bases from V and 4 bases from J; junction bases left unmatched: 8. The CDR3 protein is CASSEGLANSDTQYF. CDR3 DNA sequence: TGTGCCAGCAGTGAAGGACTAGCTAATTCAGATACGCAGTATTTT.

The chain uses TRBV7-9 and TRBJ2-7; possible D gene TRBD1, 6 bases. The CDR3 length is 12 residues. Trimming stripped 5 bases from V and 6 bases from J, with 11 bases between. Germline V lookup: CDR1 SEHNR, CDR2 FQNEAQ (reference sequence). CDR3 coding DNA: TGTGCCAGCAGCCAGCAGGGGCGCGAGCAGTACTTC. As protein: CASSQQGREQYF. The variable domain in full, with the rest retrieved from reference TRBV7-9 and TRBJ2-7, is DTGVSQNPRHKITKRGQNVTFRCDPISEHNRLYWYRQTLGQGPEFLTYFQNEAQLEKSRLLSDRFSAERPKGSFSTLEIQRTEQGDSAMYLCASSQQGREQYFGPGTRLTVT.

This clonotype was picked up a small number of times. The chain joins TRBV5-1 to TRBJ1-4, with unresolved D. The CDR3 extends over 14 amino acids. Germline values: CDR1 SGHRS, CDR2 YFSETQ. Trimming cost V 0 bases and J 6 bases, with 9 bases left between them. CDR3 residues: CASSLDSWDEKLFF. The CDR3 DNA reads as TGCGCCAGCAGCTTGGACAGCTGGGATGAAAAACTGTTTTTT.

In its sample, this clonotype was seen a few times. This chain links TRBV7-2 with TRBJ1-1; D unclear. Trimming cost V 6 bases and J 1 base, with 15 bases left between them. CDR1 is SGHTA and CDR2 is FQGNSA in the germline V gene. The CDR3 is 15 amino acids. This CDR3 is CASSSPRQANTEAFF. The DNA for the CDR3 is TGTGCCAGCAGTTCGCCGCGGCAGGCGAACACTGAAGCTTTCTTT.

At least ten counts were recorded for this clonotype. The junction shows a germline mismatch at one end, possibly a read error. The rearrangement uses TRBV5-1 and TRBJ2-2; D gene unclear. The CDR3 is made up of 12 amino acids. CDR1 is SGHRS and CDR2 is YFSETQ in the germline V gene. CDR3: CASSKNTGELFF. The CDR3 DNA reads as TGTGCCAGCAGCAAAAACACCGGGGAGCTGTTTTTT.

This clonotype was recorded a few times. The CDR3 region is CASSFPGRHWNEQFF. In DNA form, the CDR3 reads TGTGCCAGCAGTTTCCCGGGTCGGCATTGGAATGAGCAGTTCTTC. The V call is TRBV12-3 or TRBV12-4, the J call TRBJ2-1; D gene uncertain. Trimming left V 3 bases short and J 7 bases short, with 16 bases between. The CDR3 contains 15 residues.

This clonotype was counted many times. The chain links TRBV5-4 to TRBJ2-1; tentatively, D is TRBD1 (6 bases). This CDR3 is 15 amino acids long. Germline assignment: CDR1 SGHNT and CDR2 YYREEE (reference sequence). The germline V and J ends were trimmed by 2 bases and 1 base, with 10 bases remaining between them. CDR3 residues: CASSFDQGSYNEQFF. Here the CDR3 DNA reads TGTGCCAGCAGCTTCGATCAGGGGTCCTACAATGAGCAGTTCTTC.

This clonotype was seen a handful of times. V gene TRBV5-1 combines with J gene TRBJ2-5; D gene ambiguous. Germline CDR1 and CDR2: SGHRS and YFSETQ. Trimming pared 0 bases from V and 4 bases from J, leaving 10 bases between. There are 14 residues in the CDR3. CDR3 protein: CASSLAGTAETQYF. In DNA form, the CDR3 reads TGCGCCAGCAGCTTGGCCGGCACAGCAGAGACCCAGTACTTC.

The chain carries TRBV20-1 and TRBJ1-4; no definite D call. Per the germline V gene, CDR1 is DFQATT and CDR2 is SNEGSKA (reference sequence). The CDR3 sequence is 13 residues long. With 1 base removed from V and 7 bases from J, the gap between germline ends came to 10 bases. CDR3 amino acids: CSARGVSREKLFF. CDR3 DNA sequence: TGCAGTGCTAGAGGGGTGTCTCGTGAAAAACTGTTTTTT.

This clonotype was counted between two and nine times. The CDR3 DNA sequence: TGTGCCAGCAGTGAAAACTGGGCCCCACCCCTCCACTTT. This translates into CASSENWAPPLHF. This sequence joins TRBV6-1 and TRBJ1-6; unclear D gene. This CDR3 comprises 13 residues. The germline V and J ends were trimmed by 2 bases and 11 bases, with 10 bases remaining between them. Germline values: CDR1 MNHNS, CDR2 SASEGT.

This clonotype was observed a handful of times. The rearrangement links TRBV7-8 to TRBJ2-2; tentatively, D is TRBD1 (7 bases). Germline values: CDR1 SGHVS, CDR2 FQNEAQ. The CDR3 is 14 residues long. Trimming stripped 7 bases from V and 5 bases from J, with 14 bases between. Here the CDR3 DNA reads TGTGCCAGCACCCCGACAGGGAGGACCGGGGAGCTGTTTTTT. Its translation is CASTPTGRTGELFF.

This clonotype was seen a few times. The chain has TRBV6-2 or TRBV6-3 and TRBJ2-1, with 8 bases fitting TRBD1. CDR3 length equals 14 residues. The germline CDR1 and CDR2 sequences are MNHEY and SVGEGT. With V trimmed by 6 bases and J by 8 bases, 9 bases remained unmatched. CDR3 bases: TGTGCCAGCAGCCCAGGGGGCGCGGGCGATGAGCAGTTCTTC. It is translated as CASSPGGAGDEQFF.

This chain uses TRBV28 with TRBJ2-7, with D possibly being TRBD1 or TRBD2 (5 bases each). The germline V and J ends were trimmed by 3 bases and 5 bases, with 23 bases remaining between them. Germline CDR1 and CDR2: MDHEN and SYDVKM. The CDR3 runs 17 residues. CDR3 coding DNA: TGTGCCAGCAGTTTGAATATCGTCGGGACCGCAACCCACGAGCAGTACTTC. This gives the protein CASSLNIVGTATHEQYF. The variable domain in full, with the rest retrieved from reference TRBV28 and TRBJ2-7, is DVKVTQSSRYLVKRTGEKVFLECVQDMDHENMFWYRQDPGLGLRLIYFSYDVKMKEKGDIPEGYSVSREKKERFSLILESASTNQTSMYLCASSLNIVGTATHEQYFGPGTRLTVT.

This chain connects TRBV18 to TRBJ2-6; 8 bases are shared with TRBD1. Germline loops: CDR1 KGHSH, CDR2 LQKENI. The V gene end was trimmed by 6 bases and the J gene end by 2 bases; junction bases not matched to a gene: 6. The CDR3 has 16 amino acids. Here the CDR3 DNA reads TGTGCCAGCTCCCCTCCAGGGGGCGCTGGGGCCAACGTCCTGACTTTC. Translating gives CASSPPGGAGANVLTF.